This T cell receptor (beta chain) was captured by sequencing in a study of blood T cell repertoires in COVID-19. Study in general: Donors in the United States, Italy and Spain gave samples during acute or convalescent COVID-19. PBMCs, B-cell-depleted T cells, or T cells were the source of the cDNA or gDNA that made up the material.

Some clones are missing from TCRdb's copy, which holds only in-frame ones; the method was immunoSEQ multiplex PCR. The table lists around 220,000 clones, under 85% of them singletons. CDR3 length: 15 residues. The germline CDR1 and CDR2 sequences are MNHNS and SASEGT. Input material: peripheral blood. The sequence was obtained from a woman between 40 and 55 years old with active or convalescent COVID-19. V usage is TRBV6-1 and J usage is TRBJ1-2; D may be TRBD1 (6 bases). CDR3 sequence: CVTSSQGSANYGYTF. The CDR3 DNA follows: TGTGTTACCTCCTCTCAGGGGTCGGCGAACTATGGCTACACCTTC.